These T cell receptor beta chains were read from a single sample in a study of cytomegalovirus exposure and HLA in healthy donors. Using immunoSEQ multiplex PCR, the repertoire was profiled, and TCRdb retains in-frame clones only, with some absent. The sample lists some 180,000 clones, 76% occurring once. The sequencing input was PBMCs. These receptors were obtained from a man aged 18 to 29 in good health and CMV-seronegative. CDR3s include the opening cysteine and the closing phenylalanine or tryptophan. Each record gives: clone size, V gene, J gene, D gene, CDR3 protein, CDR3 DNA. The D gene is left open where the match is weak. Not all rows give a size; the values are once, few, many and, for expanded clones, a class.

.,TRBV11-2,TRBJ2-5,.,CASSSGSGFKETQYF,TGTGCCAGCAGCTCGGGGAGTGGGTTTAAAGAGACCCAGTACTTC
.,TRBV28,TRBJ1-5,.,CASTQADGQPQHF,TGTGCCAGCACCCAAGCGGACGGTCAGCCCCAGCACTTT
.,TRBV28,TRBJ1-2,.,CASSLRGWRANYGYTF,TGTGCCAGCAGTTTAAGAGGTTGGCGGGCTAACTATGGCTACACCTTC
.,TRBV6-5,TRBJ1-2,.,CASTLDGTDYGYTF,TGTGCCAGCACCCTCGACGGCACAGACTATGGCTACACCTTC
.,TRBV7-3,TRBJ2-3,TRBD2,CASSSGTSGDTQYF,TGTGCCAGCAGCTCCGGGACTAGCGGGGATACGCAGTATTTT
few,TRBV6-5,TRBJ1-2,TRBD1,CASSPLDRGYGYTF,TGTGCCAGCAGTCCGCTCGACAGGGGCTATGGCTACACCTTC
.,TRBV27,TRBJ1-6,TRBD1,CASSWKDRGQNSPLHF,TGTGCCAGCAGTTGGAAGGACAGGGGGCAAAATTCACCCCTCCACTTT
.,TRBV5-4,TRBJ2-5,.,CASSLSAGGLMTQYF,TGTGCCAGCAGCTTATCGGCAGGGGGGTTAATGACCCAGTACTTC
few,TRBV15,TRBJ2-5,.,CATSRDLGDGETQYF,TGTGCCACCAGCAGAGATCTCGGGGATGGAGAGACCCAGTACTTC
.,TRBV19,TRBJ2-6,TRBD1,CASSFLGRGWSGANVLTF,TGTGCCAGTAGTTTTCTCGGCAGGGGGTGGTCTGGGGCCAACGTCCTGACTTTC
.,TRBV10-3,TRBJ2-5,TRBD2,CAIRGAAGLEETQYF,TGTGCCATCAGAGGAGCTGCGGGACTAGAGGAGACCCAGTACTTC
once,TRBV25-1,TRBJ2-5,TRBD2,CASTRAGAYQETQYF,TGTGCCAGCACCAGAGCGGGGGCATACCAAGAGACCCAGTACTTC
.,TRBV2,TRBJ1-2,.,CASSDRSSAYGYTF,TGTGCCAGCAGTGATCGGAGTTCGGCCTATGGCTACACCTTC
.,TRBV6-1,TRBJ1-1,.,CASSEASGVEAEAFF,TGTGCCAGCAGTGAAGCGTCAGGGGTCGAGGCTGAAGCTTTCTTT